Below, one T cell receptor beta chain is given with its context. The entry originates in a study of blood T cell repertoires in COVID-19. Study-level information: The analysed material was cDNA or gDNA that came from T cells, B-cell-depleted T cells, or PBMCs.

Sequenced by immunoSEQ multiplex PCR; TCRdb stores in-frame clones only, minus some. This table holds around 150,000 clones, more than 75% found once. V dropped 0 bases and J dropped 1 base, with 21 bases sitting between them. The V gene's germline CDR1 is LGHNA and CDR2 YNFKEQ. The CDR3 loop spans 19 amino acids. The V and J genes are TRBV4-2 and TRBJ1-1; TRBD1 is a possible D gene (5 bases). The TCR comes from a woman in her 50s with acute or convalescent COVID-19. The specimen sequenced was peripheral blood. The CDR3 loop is CASSQEGGAGIGGNTEAFF. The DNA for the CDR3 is TGTGCCAGCAGCCAAGAAGGAGGGGCGGGTATTGGAGGGAACACTGAAGCTTTCTTT.